This T cell receptor (beta chain) was retrieved from a study of cytomegalovirus exposure and HLA in healthy donors (dated by TCRdb to 2017 to 2019). With regard to the full study: An earlier analysis of roughly 500 of the donors reported 250 to 350 Gb of sequence data and roughly 110 million unique TCR beta sequences from about 179 million T cells. Because of strong linkage in the cohort, roughly five DR-DQ haplotypes were treated as single units for association and clustering. Typing coverage differed by locus: A, B, C, DRB1 and DQB1 were typed in about 629-640 donors, DQA1 in 522, DPA1 in 600 to 610, and DPB1 in 400 to 490. A later genetic analysis used genome-wide SNP genotypes for about 65% of the roughly 670 donors, treating that subset as a discovery cohort. Of the 300 to 400 genotyped donors, about 80% fell in the genetic ancestry cluster associated with self-reported Caucasian donors. The study was designed to test whether signatures of past pathogen exposure could be identified by cataloging public T cell receptors. Donor age, sex, ethnicity and CMV serostatus were collected together with the repertoire data. To predict cytomegalovirus infection status, the study combined high-throughput TCR immunosequencing, statistical association of individual TCRs with disease status, and machine learning. Class I and class II HLA loci were covered by the typing at four-digit resolution. All discovery cohort repertoires had been generated on a single sequencing platform. An early release that covered about 640 HLA-typed donors contained approximately 320 gigabases of sequencing data and 65 million to 100 million unique TCR sequences. Besides the first cohort of 666 subjects, a separate validation cohort made up of roughly 130 different subjects was used. The study profiled the T cell repertoires of hundreds of subjects by immunosequencing and related them to cytomegalovirus serostatus. Rather than drawing on any new phenotypic data, the later analysis identified candidate immune exposures from TCR beta sequences and the way those sequences occurred across donors. In an earlier analysis of a few hundred of the donors, high-throughput TCR beta sequencing was used to judge whether each TCR beta V gene segment behaved as functional or pseudogenic. Across 398 genotyped donors of the cohort, an average of roughly 230,000 unique TCR beta nucleotide sequences per donor were sequenced, and roughly a sixth of those sequences were non-productive. A later analysis re-analyzed previously published TCR beta repertoires from hundreds of donors and added high-resolution HLA genotyping to study TCR occurrence patterns. General conclusions and limits of the study: Some IMGT-functional V segments, including TRBV6-2 and TRBV6-3, could not be distinguished by the 87-base-pair reads and were therefore excluded. When HLA alleles, especially DR and DQ, strongly co-occurred, attributing TCR associations to individual alleles was difficult. The classifier was reported to diagnose cytomegalovirus status with high specificity and sensitivity in both the original cohort and the validation cohort. In vitro tests confirmed that three of the cytomegalovirus-associated TCR beta chains recognize cytomegalovirus antigens. A cluster of highly shared sequence variants was judged likely to be a technical artifact of the sequencing pipeline. A later analysis found that HLA-associated TCR beta chains were more clonally expanded and had lower generation probabilities than equally common non-associated chains. Because some donors lacked HLA typing at each locus, the association tests relied only on the typed subset. In a later analysis, several top co-occurrence clusters were reported to appear linked to parvovirus B19, influenza, CMV and Epstein-Barr virus. CMV serostatus was the only immune exposure information available for the cohort. According to the authors, the approach could potentially be generalized to other disease states and immunological phenotypes. A further reported finding was that TCR beta sequences accurately predicted the HLA-A and HLA-B alleles for most subjects in the first cohort. The earlier analysis of some 540 of the donors excluded 15 to 20 rarely observed V segments, including chromosome 9 orphons, because counts were too low. Most CMV-associated TCR beta chains appeared to be HLA-restricted in a later analysis, and the HLA associations seemed to be driven largely by CMV exposure. In an earlier analysis of 450 to 750 of the donors, most TCR beta V segments appeared in productive rearrangements about 87% or about 30% of the time, broadly matching IMGT annotations. In a later genetic analysis, fewer N-insertions in productive TCRs were reported among donors in an Asian-associated ancestry cluster than the roughly 700-donor mean. Presence/absence analyses assumed roughly uniform sequencing depth across donors, an assumption that may not hold. A total of 150 or so TCR beta chains were listed by the study as associated with cytomegalovirus. Only TCR beta chains were sequenced in this cohort, and the absence of alpha or paired-chain data limited detectable features. Most TCR sequences were seen in very few donors, while some public TCRs were found in many individuals. Specific HLA alleles were associated with around 18,000 TCR beta sequences at a false discovery rate of 0.05 in a later analysis. Linkage disequilibrium might explain the correlated functional status among segregating V segments, but an unknown experimental factor could not be ruled out. In a later analysis, the rate of TCR association differed among HLA loci, with DRB1 alleles having the most associated TCRs and HLA-C alleles having the fewest. In a later genetic analysis, a missense DCLRE1C variant was associated with V-gene and J-gene trimming of TCR beta chains, and the association was replicated in an independent cohort.

The cohort consisted of 650 to 850 healthy bone marrow donors. All cohort members were sampled while nominally healthy, although unrecorded immune exposures were likely present. The donor was CMV seronegative and belonged to the group of approximately 320 seronegative cohort members. A peripheral blood sample was provided by each donor, and peripheral blood mononuclear cells were used for TCR beta sequencing. Genomic DNA extraction from the blood cell samples was performed with the Qiagen DNeasy Blood Extraction Kit. V has 3 bases trimmed and J has 3 bases trimmed; junction bases matching no gene number 6. The germline V gene (reference sequence) sets CDR1 to LNHDA and CDR2 to SQIVND. The CDR3 runs 15 residues from the cysteine to the phenylalanine. The kept DNA is CDR3 alone, 45 bases in frame from the first base. Worth noting for this clone: Its target antigen remains unknown. The input lacks base qualities; no much larger clone sits a single base away.

Preparation of the library involved the immunoSEQ multiplex PCR assay. For the multiplex PCR, a mixture combining 60 forward primers for TCR Vbeta segments and 13 reverse primers for TCR Jbeta segments was used. The CDR3 region of rearranged TCR beta genes was amplified from genomic DNA with a multiplex PCR assay. The amplified TCR beta libraries were sequenced on the Illumina HiSeq System as 87-base-pair reads. As for the authors' bioinformatics: A later analysis counted tens of millions of unique TCR beta chains across the 550 to 800 repertoires, and around 9.9 million of these chains were shared by at least two donors. Raw reads were error-corrected and collapsed into unique sequences with a nearest-neighbor algorithm that merged closely related sequences to remove PCR and sequencing errors. V, D and J gene segments were assigned by aligning CDR3 sequences to IMGT reference sequences. For a sequence to be retained, a match of at least six nucleotides was required to both a V gene segment and a J gene segment. A rearrangement was called productive if the CDR3 had no stop codons and remained in frame with V and J, and every other rearrangement was called non-productive. Following IMGT convention, CDR3 was defined as the stretch from the second conserved V-encoded cysteine up to the conserved J-encoded phenylalanine. The earlier analysis of about 560 of the donors excluded any sequence lacking an unambiguous match to a single V gene segment. In an earlier analysis of approximately 590 of the donors, a V segment was called functional when productive rearrangements were above 56.7%, and segregating when the standard deviation between donors exceeded 5%. A statistical classification framework was built for diagnosing cytomegalovirus status from the catalog of TCR beta chain sequences. V and J gene assignment, in a later analysis, came from comparing TCR nucleotide sequences with IMGT/GENE-DB human TR gene sequences. Using the TCRdist pipeline, a later analysis assigned CDR3 sequences along with most-parsimonious VDJ recombination scenarios. In a later analysis, each TCR beta chain was defined by its CDR3 amino acid sequence together with its V-gene family, and reads lacking a unique V-gene family were excluded. As a way to deal with suspected cross-contamination and a sequencing artifact, a later analysis dropped 450 to 700 nucleotide sequences that were highly shared and had low generation probability. In a later analysis, a clonal expansion index for each public chain was calculated from normalized within-repertoire ranks of inferred template counts. Generation probabilities in a later analysis came from a VDJ recombination model fitted to out-of-frame rearrangements, and those results were checked against IGoR. A later analysis scored TCR-TCR, TCR-HLA and TCR-CMV co-occurrence with hypergeometric tests, applying a repertoire-size bias correction to TCR pairs. False discovery rates were estimated in a later analysis by permuting HLA or CMV assignments 20 times. In a later analysis, co-occurring TCRs were grouped using DBSCAN, with TCRdist sequence similarity added in when clustering inside HLA-allele-positive subsets. Repertoires with fewer than 30,000 or more than 120,000 public chains, plus five repertoires with anomalous nucleotide sharing, were excluded from co-occurrence clustering. TCRdb took this table from immuneACCESS and kept in-frame rearrangements with V and J called. Such tables lack part of the clones; where checked against another copy, unresolved V genes explain under half of the gap, and the rest is unexplained. Clonal size and the V and J genes are those of that table, whereas D and trimming came from the DNA. Here the sample has around 170,000 clones; over 70% occur a single time. The ten largest clones represent roughly 1.4% of the sample.

This receptor was taken from a man between 18 and 29 years old in good health and CMV-seronegative. Rearrangement joined TRBV19 to TRBJ2-7, with 9 central nucleotides matching TRBD1. The source material was PBMCs. The CDR3 reads as follows: CASSMLGTGHYEQYF. Here is the DNA: TGTGCCAGTAGTATGCTCGGGACAGGGCACTACGAGCAGTACTTC.